The entry below gives a single TCR beta chain sequence along with its context. The antigen is unknown. Assay used: immunoSEQ multiplex PCR; TCRdb lists only in-frame clones, some missing. Of 44,000 or so clones listed, about 80% are singletons. The source of the sample is a study of T cell responses to AZD1222 COVID-19 vaccine. The V segment lost 3 bases and the J segment 4 bases; nucleotides outside the gene matches: 8. The CDR3 has 15 residues. Germline V gene data show CDR1 as SGHDT and CDR2 as YYEEEE. Study-wide findings and caveats: Spike-specific TCR breadth and depth went up after people got two AZD1222 doses. Sampling captured repertoires only after the peak T cell response. Close to half of all spike-specific TCRs reportedly target regions of the variants that are unmutated. In a largely white British group with more females than males, clonal diversity was possibly underestimated.

This TCR was recovered from an adult who received the MenACWY meningococcal vaccine as a control. The rearrangement uses TRBV5-6 and TRBJ2-5; TRBD1 matches at 8 bases. The sample consisted of peripheral blood, taken 28 days after the second dose of the MenACWY control vaccine. CDR3 region: CASSSARQGRETQYF. CDR3 nucleotides: TGTGCCAGCAGCTCCGCCCGACAGGGGCGAGAGACCCAGTACTTC.